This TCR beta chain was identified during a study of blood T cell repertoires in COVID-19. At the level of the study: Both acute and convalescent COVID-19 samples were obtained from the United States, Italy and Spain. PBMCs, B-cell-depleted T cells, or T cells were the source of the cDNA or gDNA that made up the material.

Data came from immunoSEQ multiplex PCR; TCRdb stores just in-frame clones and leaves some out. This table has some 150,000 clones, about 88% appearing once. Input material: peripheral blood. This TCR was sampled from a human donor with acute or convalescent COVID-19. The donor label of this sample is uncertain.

This chain's CDR3 is CAWSRYGLGVAFF. The CDR3 DNA is TGTGCCTGGAGTCGGTACGGACTTGGGGTAGCTTTCTTT. The V and J genes are TRBV30 and TRBJ1-1; D unclear. This CDR3 comprises 13 residues. Germline V gene data show CDR1 as GTSNPN and CDR2 as SVGIG (reference sequence). V dropped 2 bases and J dropped 10 bases, with 17 bases sitting between them.